This T cell receptor (beta chain) stems from a study of blood T cell repertoires in COVID-19. For the study at large: The United States, Italy and Spain were the sources of the acute and convalescent COVID-19 samples.

Profiling relied on immunoSEQ multiplex PCR, and the TCRdb table lists in-frame clones only, not all of them. Of a few hundred thousand clones in the sample, 86% are singletons; the top ten hold roughly 4.5%. Germline CDR1 SNHLY, CDR2 FYNNEI. This CDR3 has 15 residues. V shed 3 bases, J shed 6 bases, and the junction held 8 bases outside the gene matches. V usage is TRBV2 and J usage is TRBJ1-2; TRBD1 agrees at 9 bases. Sequencing was performed on PBMCs or T cells enriched from blood (not recorded which). The receptor comes from a man aged 25-40 years who had recovered from COVID-19. Written as DNA, the CDR3 is TGTGCCAGCAGTGAGGGGGACAGGGTGAATCATGGCTACACCTTC. Translation gives CASSEGDRVNHGYTF.